This TCR beta chain emerged from a study of shared clonotypes between healthy human individuals. Each subset's genomic DNA was shared equally among a number of immunoSEQ plates. Libraries were prepared by immunoSEQ multiplex PCR; TCRdb keeps only in-frame clonotypes and omits some of them. This sample has 950,000 to 1,300,000 clones, with about 75% found just once. Study-level results: All-four-donor shared clonotypes had higher generation probabilities than non-shared clonotypes did.

Trimming took off 5 bases at V and 4 bases at J, with 12 bases between the two ends. The germline V gene encodes CDR1 KGHSH and CDR2 LQKENI. CDR3 size: 13 residues. With respect to this clone: The antigen remains unidentified.

The donor population consisted of healthy HIV-negative adults with no recent acute infections or vaccinations. This chain joins TRBV18 and TRBJ2-7; no clear D. This receptor was taken from a man between 18 and 29 years old in good health. The specimen was memory CD4+ T cells sorted from blood. Sample subset: CD45RA-negative fraction. CDR3 sequence reads: CASSNGPTYEQYF. Here the CDR3 DNA reads TGTGCCAGCTCAAATGGACCAACTTACGAGCAGTACTTC.